This entry lists 13 T cell receptor beta chains sequenced from one sample in a study of T cells expressing NK-cell markers. TCRdb reprocessed the 5' RACE reads, keeping one entry per CDR3 protein, no DNA. This sample contains around 260,000 distinct CDR3 sequences. Material: blood T cells: a sorted CD56 or NKG2C T cell subset, CD4+ or CD8+ T cells, or bulk PBMC T cells (not recorded which). The receptors shown here come from a woman aged 18 to 69 in good health.

The chain recombines TRBV4-2 with TRBJ1-6. Germline V gene lookup returns CDR1 LGHNA and CDR2 YNFKEQ. The CDR3 is 14 amino acids. CDR3 amino acids: CASSQDRLNSPLHF.

The V and J genes are TRBV6-2 or TRBV6-3 and TRBJ2-5; TCRdb designates TRBD1, a call that cannot be tested without DNA. The CDR3 has 13 residues. Per the germline V gene, CDR1 is MNHEY and CDR2 is SVGEGT. CDR3 in amino acids: CASSGQGSETQYF.

This chain connects TRBV7-8 to TRBJ2-3; TCRdb gives TRBD1 as the D gene, but with no DNA this cannot be confirmed. Germline V CDR1 and CDR2: SGHVS, FQNEAQ. The CDR3 totals 13 residues. This CDR3 is CASGGLPTDTQYF.

This sequence joins TRBV12-3 or TRBV12-4 and TRBJ1-5; the TCRdb call, TRBD1, lacks DNA for checking. This CDR3 is 17 amino acids long. The CDR3 loop reads CASSLPGQGYSNQPQHF.

The chain couples TRBV20-1 to TRBJ2-7; TCRdb's D gene call, TRBD2, goes unchecked for lack of DNA. CDR1 and CDR2 from the germline V gene are DFQATT and SNEGSKA (reference sequence). The CDR3 extends over 17 amino acids. The CDR3 loop is CSARDSLSGRSAYEQYF.

This chain connects TRBV18 to TRBJ1-3. The V gene's germline CDR1 is KGHSH and CDR2 LQKENI. This CDR3 spans 14 amino acids. CDR3 sequence reads: CASSPDRSGNTIYF.

V usage is TRBV5-1 and J usage is TRBJ2-7. The CDR3 covers 15 residues. In germline, CDR1 is SGHRS, CDR2 YFSETQ. CDR3 sequence: CASSLGTGSSYEQYF.

This chain connects TRBV19 to TRBJ2-3; TCRdb gives TRBD1 as the D gene, but with no DNA this cannot be confirmed. Germline loops: CDR1 LNHDA, CDR2 SQIVND (reference sequence). The CDR3 length is 14 residues. The CDR3 is CASLQGRGTDTQYF.

The chain links TRBV5-1 to TRBJ2-5. Germline CDR1 and CDR2: SGHRS and YFSETQ. CDR3 length: 15 residues. CDR3 loop: CASSLALSPQETQYF.

V is TRBV29-1 and J is TRBJ2-2; the D call of TRBD2 rests on TCRdb alone, since no DNA is present to check it. Looked up from germline, CDR1 is SQVTM and CDR2 is ANQGSEA. The CDR3 sequence is 13 residues long. CDR3 in amino acids: CSVVAGRGGELFF.

The chain has TRBV20-1 and TRBJ2-1; with no DNA, the TCRdb D assignment of TRBD2 cannot be verified. The CDR3 is made up of 14 amino acids. CDR1 DFQATT and CDR2 SNEGSKA come from the germline V gene (reference sequence). This chain's CDR3 is CSARDKLDGNEQFF.

The V call is TRBV12-3 or TRBV12-4, the J call TRBJ2-7; with no DNA, the TCRdb D assignment of TRBD1 cannot be verified. This CDR3 contains 15 residues. The CDR3 region is CASSLGAGGLYEQYF.

This rearrangement joins TRBV7-2 to TRBJ2-7. The CDR3 runs 12 residues. Germline V gene lookup returns CDR1 SGHTA and CDR2 FQGNSA. CDR3: CASSPAAYEQYF.